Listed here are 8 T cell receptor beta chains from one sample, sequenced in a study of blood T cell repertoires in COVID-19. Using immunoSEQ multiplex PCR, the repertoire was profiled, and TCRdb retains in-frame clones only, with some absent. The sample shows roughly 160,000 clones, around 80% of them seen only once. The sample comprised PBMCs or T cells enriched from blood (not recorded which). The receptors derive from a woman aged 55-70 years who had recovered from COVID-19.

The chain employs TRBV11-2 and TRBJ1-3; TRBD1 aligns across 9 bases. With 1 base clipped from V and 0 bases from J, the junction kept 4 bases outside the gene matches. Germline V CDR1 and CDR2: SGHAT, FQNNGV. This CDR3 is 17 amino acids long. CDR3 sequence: CASSLVTGGSSGNTIYF. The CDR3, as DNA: TGTGCCAGCAGCTTAGTGACAGGGGGGAGCTCTGGAAACACCATATATTTT.

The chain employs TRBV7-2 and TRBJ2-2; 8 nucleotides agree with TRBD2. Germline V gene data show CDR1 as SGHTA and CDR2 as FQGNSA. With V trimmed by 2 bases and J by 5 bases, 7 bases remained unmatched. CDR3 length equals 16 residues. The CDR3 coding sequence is TGTGCCAGCAGCTTATTCGGGGGGGCCGGGACCGGGGAGCTGTTTTTT. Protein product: CASSLFGGAGTGELFF.

The CDR3 sequence: CASRVTGAENIQYF. The CDR3 DNA reads TGCGCCAGCAGGGTTACAGGGGCAGAAAACATTCAGTACTTC. The chain carries TRBV5-1 and TRBJ2-4; 7 bases fit TRBD1. V was pared by 5 bases and J by 5 bases, with 7 bases of the junction left unmatched. This CDR3 has 14 residues. CDR1 SGHRS and CDR2 YFSETQ come from the germline V gene.

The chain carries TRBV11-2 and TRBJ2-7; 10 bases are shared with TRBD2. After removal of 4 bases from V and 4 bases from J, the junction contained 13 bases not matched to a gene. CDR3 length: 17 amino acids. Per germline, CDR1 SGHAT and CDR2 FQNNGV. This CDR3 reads CASSSTPSGRSRYEQYF. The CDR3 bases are TGTGCCAGCAGCTCTACTCCTAGCGGGAGAAGTCGATACGAGCAGTACTTC.

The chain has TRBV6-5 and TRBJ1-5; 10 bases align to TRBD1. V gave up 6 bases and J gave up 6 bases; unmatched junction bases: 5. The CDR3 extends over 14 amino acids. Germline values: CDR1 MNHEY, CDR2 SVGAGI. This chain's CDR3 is CASRVDRGRQPQHF. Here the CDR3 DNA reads TGTGCCAGCAGGGTTGACAGGGGGCGTCAGCCCCAGCATTTT.

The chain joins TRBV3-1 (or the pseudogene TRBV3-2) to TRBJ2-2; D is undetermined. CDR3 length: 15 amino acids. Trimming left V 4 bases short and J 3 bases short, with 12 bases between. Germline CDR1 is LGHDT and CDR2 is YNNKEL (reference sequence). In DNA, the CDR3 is TGTGCCAGCAGCCCTAGTGTTCGGGACACCGGGGAGCTGTTTTTT. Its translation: CASSPSVRDTGELFF.

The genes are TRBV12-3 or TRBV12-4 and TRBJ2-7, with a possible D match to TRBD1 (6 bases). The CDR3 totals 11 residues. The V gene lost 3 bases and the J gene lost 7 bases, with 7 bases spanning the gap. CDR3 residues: CASSLGTEQYF. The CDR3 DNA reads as TGTGCCAGCAGTTTGGGGACAGAGCAGTACTTC.

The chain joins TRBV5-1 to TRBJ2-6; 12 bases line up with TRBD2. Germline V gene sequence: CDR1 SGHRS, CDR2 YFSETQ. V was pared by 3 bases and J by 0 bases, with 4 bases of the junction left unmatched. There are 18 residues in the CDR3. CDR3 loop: CASSSLAGGASGANVLTF. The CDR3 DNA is TGCGCCAGCAGCTCCCTAGCGGGGGGGGCCTCTGGGGCCAACGTCCTGACTTTC. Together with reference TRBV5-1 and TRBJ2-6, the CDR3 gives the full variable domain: KAGVTQTPRYLIKTRGQQVTLSCSPISGHRSVSWYQQTPGQGLQFLFEYFSETQRNKGNFPGRFSGRQFSNSRSEMNVSTLELGDSALYLCASSSLAGGASGANVLTFGAGSRLTVL.